The present T cell receptor beta chain was sequenced within a study of blood T cell repertoires in COVID-19. Seattle patients were enrolled during active infection and followed longitudinally. The CDR3 length is 14 residues. V shed 4 bases, J shed 6 bases, and the junction held 6 bases outside the gene matches. In germline, CDR1 is SGHRS, CDR2 YFSETQ. Produced via immunoSEQ multiplex PCR; TCRdb's table is partial and in-frame only. The sample has 150,000 to 250,000 clones, 94% seen once. The TCR originated in a man in his thirties or forties with COVID-19, enrolled during active disease. Sample: peripheral blood. The chain links TRBV5-1 to TRBJ2-3, with 9 positions matching TRBD2. The CDR3 DNA reads TGCGCCAGCAGCCCAGCGGGGGGACCGGATACGCAGTATTTT. Amino acids: CASSPAGGPDTQYF.